A selection of T cell receptor beta chains follows, all from one sample in a study of blood T cell repertoires in COVID-19. Generated by immunoSEQ multiplex PCR, the TCRdb table keeps only in-frame clones and is missing some. This table holds roughly 190,000 clones, more than 70% found once. Sequencing was carried out using peripheral blood. The origin of the receptors is a woman aged 40-49 years who had recovered from COVID-19. Each CDR3 is given with its conserved first and last residue. The order of the fields is J gene, V gene, CDR3 length, CDR3 protein.

J: TRBJ2-3
V: TRBV5-1
length: 16
CDR3: CASMRDRGFSTDTQYF

J: TRBJ2-4
V: TRBV9
length: 13
CDR3: CASSARFGNIQYF

J: TRBJ2-2
V: TRBV5-6
length: 18
CDR3: CASSLFGQGQLTTGELFF

J: TRBJ1-5
V: TRBV2
length: 18
CDR3: CASSEPQGGVSLYQPQHF

J: TRBJ1-1
V: TRBV9
length: 15
CDR3: CASSTRQGKNTEAFF

J: TRBJ2-1
V: TRBV19
length: 17
CDR3: CASSTRLPELLYNEQFF

J: TRBJ2-2
V: TRBV4-2
length: 16
CDR3: CASSQGTSANTGELFF

J: TRBJ1-1
V: TRBV6-5
length: 15
CDR3: CASSTVNVLNTEAFF

J: TRBJ1-2
V: TRBV18
length: 16
CDR3: CASSQFVDRPNYGYTF

J: TRBJ2-5
V: TRBV7-9
length: 15
CDR3: CASSRGGDQGETQYF

J: TRBJ2-1
V: TRBV5-1
length: 14
CDR3: CASSLTGDNNEQFF

J: TRBJ1-2
V: TRBV10-3
length: 15
CDR3: CAISPTTEPNYGYTF

J: TRBJ2-1
V: TRBV24-1
length: 14
CDR3: CATSGTEDYNEQFF

J: TRBJ2-5
V: TRBV19
length: 15
CDR3: CASSPAVGGTETQYF

J: TRBJ2-7
V: TRBV28
length: 15
CDR3: CASSPAGEGGVEQYF

J: TRBJ1-5
V: TRBV23-1
length: 20
CDR3: CASTSMRQERLRSWNQPQHF

J: TRBJ2-1
V: TRBV6-4
length: 16
CDR3: CASSESAGLPHNEQFF

J: TRBJ2-5
V: TRBV7-2
length: 14
CDR3: CASSLGTVQETQYF

J: TRBJ2-1
V: TRBV10-3
length: 15
CDR3: CAISEDAGSYNEQFF

J: TRBJ1-2
V: TRBV7-2
length: 16
CDR3: CASSSRTGLGSEGYTF

J: TRBJ2-2
V: TRBV6-5
length: 15
CDR3: CASNRQGIMTGELFF

J: TRBJ2-1
V: TRBV5-4
length: 15
CDR3: CASSLPGLDPHEQFF

J: TRBJ1-6
V: TRBV14
length: 14
CDR3: CASSRQGRGSPLHF

J: TRBJ2-5
V: TRBV6-5
length: 14
CDR3: CASSLHRVVETQYF

J: TRBJ2-3
V: TRBV19
length: 16
CDR3: CASSTGLAGVIDTQYF